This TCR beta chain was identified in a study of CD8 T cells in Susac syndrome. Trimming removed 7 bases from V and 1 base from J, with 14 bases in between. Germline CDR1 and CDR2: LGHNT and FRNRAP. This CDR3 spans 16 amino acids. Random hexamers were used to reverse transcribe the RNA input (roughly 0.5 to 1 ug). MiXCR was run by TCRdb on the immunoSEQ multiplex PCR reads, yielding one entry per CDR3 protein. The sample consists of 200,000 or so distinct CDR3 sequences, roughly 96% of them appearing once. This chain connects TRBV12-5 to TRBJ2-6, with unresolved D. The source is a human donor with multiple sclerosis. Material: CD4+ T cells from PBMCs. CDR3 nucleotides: TGTGCTAGTGCCTTTGAGATGTCATCTGGGGCCAACGTCCTGACTTTC. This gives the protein CASAFEMSSGANVLTF.